The 32 T cell receptor beta chains reported below all come from one sample, sequenced in a study of CD8+ T cells in alopecia areata. cDNA reverse transcribed from extracted RNA served as the sequencing template. Sequencing was performed with immunoSEQ multiplex PCR; in TCRdb, only in-frame clones are kept and a portion is missing. The repertoire has fewer than 200,000 clones, 60% of them found once; the top ten carry 14%. Treatment indicated: oral pan-JAK inhibitor, 5-10 mg twice daily. Sequencing was performed on CD4+ T cells sorted from blood, taken at week 24, from a patient treated with tofacitinib. The receptors shown here come from a human donor with alopecia areata.

This clone was counted a few times. V and J are TRBV29-1 and TRBJ2-6; D is perhaps TRBD2 (6 bases). The CDR3 is 15 residues long. Germline values: CDR1 SQVTM, CDR2 ANQGSEA. Trimming shortened V by 4 bases and J by 0 bases, and 10 bases separated the two germline ends. The CDR3 loop reads CSVVGGSSGANVLTF. The DNA of the CDR3 is TGCAGCGTTGTCGGGGGATCCTCTGGGGCCAACGTCCTGACTTTC.

The J gene is TRBJ2-2, the V gene TRBV10-2; 9 bases agree with TRBD1. V shed 8 bases, J shed 7 bases, and the junction held 5 bases outside the gene matches. Germline V gene sequence: CDR1 WSHSY, CDR2 SAAADI. This CDR3 is 13 amino acids long. CDR3 protein: CASRDRERGELFF. Written as DNA, the CDR3 is TGCGCCAGCCGGGACAGGGAGCGCGGGGAGCTGTTTTTT.

This clone was detected a few times. The rearrangement joins TRBV30 to TRBJ2-7; 10 positions match TRBD1. Per germline, CDR1 GTSNPN and CDR2 SVGIG (reference sequence). V lost 3 bases and J lost 0; bases outside the gene matches: 5. This CDR3 is 15 amino acids long. The CDR3 DNA is TGTGCCTGGAGGAACCGGGACAGGGGCTCCTACGAGCAGTACTTC. Protein sequence: CAWRNRDRGSYEQYF.

Worth noting for this clone: Other DNA sequences in this specimen translate into the identical CDR3. The genes are TRBV29-1 and TRBJ1-5, with 9 bases lining up with TRBD1. This CDR3 contains 12 residues. CDR1 is SQVTM, CDR2 ANQGSEA, per germline. The V and J ends lost 4 bases and 5 bases, in that order; junction bases with no gene match: 0. The CDR3 protein is CSVGQGDQPQHF. DNA of the CDR3: TGCAGCGTTGGACAGGGGGATCAGCCCCAGCATTTT.

The chain employs TRBV2 and TRBJ1-1; D gene unclear. V lost 6 bases and J 4 bases, leaving 12 bases between the germline ends. The germline V gene has CDR1 SNHLY and CDR2 FYNNEI. The CDR3 spans 13 residues. The CDR3 sequence: CASRSLEATEAFF. CDR3 sequence (DNA): TGTGCCAGCAGGAGCCTCGAGGCCACTGAAGCTTTCTTT.

This clone has just a few counts. The rearrangement links TRBV28 to TRBJ2-4; weak D call: TRBD1 (6 bases). CDR1 MDHEN and CDR2 SYDVKM come from the germline V gene. V was cut by 9 bases and J by 1 base, with 13 bases left in between. The CDR3 spans 14 residues. CDR3 in DNA: TGTGCCAGTTCAGGGGACCCGGCCAAAAACATTCAGTACTTC. Translation: CASSGDPAKNIQYF.

The chain is built from TRBV29-1 and TRBJ2-3; no definite D call. V gave up 4 bases and J gave up 2 bases, with 13 bases separating them. Germline V lookup: CDR1 SQVTM, CDR2 ANQGSEA. CDR3 size: 14 residues. The CDR3 reads CSVGHSVLTDTQYF. CDR3 in DNA: TGCAGCGTTGGACACTCCGTTCTCACAGATACGCAGTATTTT.

The gene calls are TRBV30 and TRBJ2-2; 12 bases match TRBD2. Per the germline V gene, CDR1 is GTSNPN and CDR2 is SVGIG (reference sequence). Trimming took 3 bases from V and 4 from J; bases not matched to a gene: 6. This CDR3 is built from 16 residues. In DNA, the CDR3 is TGTGCCTGGAGGGAACTAGCGGGGGGCATCACCGGGGAGCTGTTTTTT. Amino acids: CAWRELAGGITGELFF.

This chain's CDR3 is CAWNRDSQETQYF. As DNA, the CDR3 is TGTGCCTGGAACCGGGACTCGCAAGAGACCCAGTACTTC. This chain joins TRBV30 and TRBJ2-5; tentative D call: TRBD2 (6 bases). The CDR3 spans 13 residues. Trimming took off 4 bases at V and 2 bases at J, with 11 bases between the two ends. Per the germline V gene, CDR1 is GTSNPN and CDR2 is SVGIG (reference sequence).

This clone was detected only once. The J gene is TRBJ1-1, the V gene TRBV7-6; maybe TRBD1 (5 bases). V shed 5 bases and J shed 6 bases, with 13 bases lying between them. The CDR3 length is 13 residues. CDR1 and CDR2 from the germline V gene are SGHVS and FNYEAQ. This CDR3 is CASSLPGTAEAFF. CDR3 DNA: TGTGCCAGCAGCCTACCCGGGACGGCTGAAGCTTTCTTT.

The chain is built from TRBV2 and TRBJ1-1, with D hard to call. This CDR3 contains 13 residues. The V end lost 4 bases, the J end lost 1 base, and 7 bases lay between the germline ends. Germline CDR1 SNHLY, CDR2 FYNNEI. The chain's CDR3 is CASSGWGNTEAFF. The CDR3 coding sequence is TGTGCCAGCAGTGGATGGGGGAACACTGAAGCTTTCTTT.

V is TRBV19 and J is TRBJ1-5, with 9 bases identical to TRBD1. Germline values: CDR1 LNHDA, CDR2 SQIVND (reference sequence). The CDR3 is 15 residues long. The V gene end was trimmed by 6 bases and the J gene end by 7 bases; junction bases not matched to a gene: 10. The CDR3 region is CASREQGAVRQPQHF. CDR3 bases: TGTGCCAGTAGGGAACAGGGGGCGGTCCGCCAGCCCCAGCATTTT.

This clone was picked up a small number of times. This rearrangement joins TRBV30 to TRBJ1-1; a weak D match, TRBD1 (5 bases). V was clipped by 2 bases and J by 9 bases, with 13 bases between them. Germline V CDR1 and CDR2: GTSNPN, SVGIG (reference sequence). The CDR3 has 12 residues. In DNA form, the CDR3 reads TGTGCCTGGAGTTTAGGAGAGGGGAAAGCTTTCTTT. This gives the protein CAWSLGEGKAFF.

This sequence joins TRBV5-1 and TRBJ1-1; unclear D gene. This CDR3 comprises 16 residues. In germline, CDR1 is SGHRS, CDR2 YFSETQ. V lost 3 bases to trimming and J lost 2 bases, with 17 bases between them. CDR3 in DNA: TGCGCCAGCAGCTCCATGTTTCAGTCCGGAAACACTGAAGCTTTCTTT. This gives the protein CASSSMFQSGNTEAFF.

V and J are TRBV30 and TRBJ2-6; perhaps D is TRBD1 or TRBD2 (6 bases each). The CDR3 spans 16 residues. V gave up 2 bases and J gave up 0 bases, with 11 bases separating them. Germline assignment: CDR1 GTSNPN and CDR2 SVGIG (reference sequence). The chain's CDR3 is CAWSLGGHSGANVLTF. CDR3 in DNA: TGTGCCTGGAGTCTCGGGGGCCACTCTGGGGCCAACGTCCTGACTTTC. The whole variable domain, remainder taken from reference TRBV30 and TRBJ2-6, is SQTIHQWPATLVQPVGSPLSLECTVEGTSNPNLYWYRQAAGRGLQLLFYSVGIGQISSEVPQNLSASRPQDRQFILSSKKLLLSDSGFYLCAWSLGGHSGANVLTFGAGSRLTVL.

This clone was observed a few times. The chain employs TRBV2 and TRBJ2-1, with 11 bases that match TRBD2. The CDR3 consists of 12 residues. Germline CDR1 SNHLY, CDR2 FYNNEI. The V segment lost 6 bases and the J segment 12 bases; nucleotides outside the gene matches: 4. The CDR3 DNA is TGTGCCAGCAGAGCTAGCGGGGGGCTGCAGTTCTTC. It codes for CASRASGGLQFF. Drawing the rest from reference TRBV2 and TRBJ2-1, the complete variable domain is EPEVTQTPSHQVTQMGQEVILRCVPISNHLYFYWYRQILGQKVEFLVSFYNNEISEKSEIFDDQFSVERPDGSNFTLKIRSTKLEDSAMYFCASRASGGLQFFGPGTRLTVL.

The rearrangement links TRBV29-1 to TRBJ2-3; TRBD1 agrees at 11 bases. The CDR3 extends over 14 amino acids. Per germline, CDR1 SQVTM and CDR2 ANQGSEA. V lost 7 bases to trimming and J lost 3 bases; unmatched junction nucleotides: 6. The CDR3 loop reads CSADGQGATDTQYF. DNA for the CDR3: TGCAGCGCCGATGGACAGGGGGCGACAGATACGCAGTATTTT.

The CDR3 is CASSYGLAGGADTQYF. The DNA for the CDR3 is TGTGCCAGCAGCTACGGACTAGCGGGGGGGGCAGATACGCAGTATTTT. The V and J genes are TRBV7-3 and TRBJ2-3; 15 positions match TRBD2. This CDR3 region has 16 residues. Looked up from germline, CDR1 is SGHTA and CDR2 is FQGTGA. V shed 4 bases, J shed 4 bases, and the junction held 3 bases outside the gene matches.

The genes are TRBV18 and TRBJ2-7; 7 bases agree with TRBD1. J lost 4 bases, V lost 4 bases, and 1 base had no gene match. CDR1 is KGHSH, CDR2 LQKENI, per germline. The CDR3 contains 12 residues. CDR3 in DNA: TGTGCCAGCTCACAACAGGGGTACGAGCAGTACTTC. Its translation is CASSQQGYEQYF.

This sequence joins TRBV6-6 and TRBJ2-7; D is ambiguous. This CDR3 spans 12 amino acids. The V end lost 2 bases, the J end lost 2 bases, and 4 bases lay between the germline ends. Germline values: CDR1 MNHNY, CDR2 SVGAGI (reference sequence). The CDR3 spells CASSYPTYEQYF. The CDR3 coding sequence is TGTGCCAGCAGTTACCCAACCTACGAGCAGTACTTC.

The table lists this clone with a count of one. The V gene is TRBV5-6, the J gene TRBJ2-5; 10 bases fit TRBD1. The V gene end was trimmed by 4 bases and the J gene end by 3 bases; junction bases not matched to a gene: 3. Germline assignment: CDR1 SGHDT and CDR2 YYEEEE. This CDR3 is 14 amino acids long. The CDR3 DNA sequence: TGTGCCAGCAGCCGGACAGGGGGGAAAGAGACCCAGTACTTC. This translates into CASSRTGGKETQYF.

This chain joins TRBV4-1 and TRBJ2-1, with 7 positions matching TRBD2. Germline-derived CDR1 and CDR2 are MGHRA and YSYEKL. This CDR3 has 16 residues. With V trimmed by 5 bases and J by 4 bases, 11 bases remained unmatched. CDR3 sequence (DNA): TGCGCCAGCAGCACGAGAGCGGGGAGCGCGTACAATGAGCAGTTCTTC. Its translation is CASSTRAGSAYNEQFF.

The genes are TRBV12-5 and TRBJ2-7; TRBD1 aligns across 7 bases. Germline V gene lookup returns CDR1 LGHNT and CDR2 FRNRAP. CDR3 length: 13 amino acids. The ends lost 1 base at V and 7 bases at J; junction bases unmatched: 4. The CDR3 DNA sequence: TGTGCTAGTGGTTTGGGGGACAGCCGGGAGCAGTACTTC. Its protein is CASGLGDSREQYF.

CDR3 protein: CAISAGIDNQPQHF. CDR3 nucleotide sequence: TGTGCCATCAGTGCGGGAATAGATAATCAGCCCCAGCATTTT. This chain uses TRBV10-3 with TRBJ1-5; D gene uncertain. Germline values: CDR1 ENHRY, CDR2 SYGVKD. The ends were cut back, 4 bases at V and 4 bases at J, with 11 bases in the middle. The CDR3 length is 14 residues.

This clone appeared a few times. This CDR3 is also generated by other DNA sequences in the sample. Written as DNA, the CDR3 is TGCGCCAGCAGCTTGGCCGGGACAGGGTCAGATACGCAGTATTTT. Its translation is CASSLAGTGSDTQYF. The chain recombines TRBV5-1 with TRBJ2-3; 9 bases are a match to TRBD1. The CDR3 has 15 amino acids. V was pared by 0 bases and J by 4 bases, with 3 bases of the junction left unmatched. The germline V gene encodes CDR1 SGHRS and CDR2 YFSETQ.

This clone was detected once. The chain couples TRBV2 to TRBJ2-2; D perhaps matches TRBD1 (7 bases). Germline V lookup: CDR1 SNHLY, CDR2 FYNNEI. Trimming cost V 6 bases and J 7 bases, with 15 bases left between them. The CDR3 length is 14 residues. This CDR3 reads CASSGGTAVGELFF. In DNA form, the CDR3 reads TGTGCCAGCAGCGGAGGGACAGCGGTCGGGGAGCTGTTTTTT.

The rearrangement joins TRBV5-1 to TRBJ1-4; no reliable D call. The CDR3 sequence is 13 residues long. Trimming stripped 4 bases from V and 6 bases from J, with 10 bases between. Germline V CDR1 and CDR2: SGHRS, YFSETQ. The CDR3 bases are TGCGCCAGCAGCAGAGAAATTTATGAAAAACTGTTTTTT. Translated: CASSREIYEKLFF.

This clone was seen a few times. The chain uses TRBV18 and TRBJ1-2; D gene ambiguous. Between the trimmed V and J ends, which lost 3 bases and 7 bases, there was a span of 12 bases. CDR3 length: 13 amino acids. Looked up from germline, CDR1 is KGHSH and CDR2 is LQKENI. CDR3 sequence reads: CASSPSGGSGYTF. In DNA form, the CDR3 reads TGTGCCAGCTCACCTTCGGGAGGGAGTGGCTACACCTTC.

In its sample, this clone was seen a few times. This rearrangement joins TRBV4-2 to TRBJ2-1; D could derive from TRBD1 or TRBD2 (6 bases each). This CDR3 region has 17 residues. V lost 1 base and J lost 6, with 19 bases in between. Germline V gene data show CDR1 as LGHNA and CDR2 as YNFKEQ. CDR3 region: CASSQGVRRGGPNEQFF. CDR3 bases: TGTGCCAGCAGCCAAGGGGTACGGCGAGGGGGGCCCAATGAGCAGTTCTTC.

V and J are TRBV5-1 and TRBJ1-4; no clear D gene. Trimming took 3 bases from V and 3 from J, leaving 9 bases between them. CDR1 is SGHRS and CDR2 is YFSETQ in the germline V gene. The CDR3 consists of 14 residues. The CDR3 bases are TGCGCCAGCAGCTCGGAGCGGGCTAATGAAAAACTGTTTTTT. Amino acids: CASSSERANEKLFF.

This clone has more than one count but fewer than ten. V is TRBV30 and J is TRBJ1-2, with 8 bases identical to TRBD1. After removal of 4 bases from V and 8 bases from J, the junction contained 6 bases not matched to a gene. The CDR3 spans 12 residues. Germline loops: CDR1 GTSNPN, CDR2 SVGIG (reference sequence). As DNA, the CDR3 is TGTGCCTGGAACCCAGGGGGCCAGGGCTACACCTTC. Translated: CAWNPGGQGYTF.

This chain links TRBV11-2 with TRBJ1-2, with D maybe TRBD1 (5 bases). The V gene lost 2 bases and the J gene lost 2 bases, with 15 bases spanning the gap. From germline, CDR1 is SGHAT and CDR2 FQNNGV. The length of the CDR3 is 16 residues. The CDR3 DNA is TGTGCCAGCAGCTTATCGACCCCCTGGGACAACTATGGCTACACCTTC. Translating it yields CASSLSTPWDNYGYTF.